The 14 T cell receptor beta chains in this list originate from one sample, sequenced in a study of CD8+ T cells in alopecia areata. RNA, once extracted, was reverse transcribed into cDNA for use as the sequencing template. Only in-frame clones appear in the TCRdb table, and some are missing; sequencing was by immunoSEQ multiplex PCR. The sample comprises 180,000 or so clones, 51% of which are singletons, and over 9.5% rests with the top ten. The treatment is: oral pan-JAK inhibitor, 5-10 mg twice daily. Specimen: CD8+ T cells sorted from blood, collected at week 52, from a patient treated with tofacitinib. The source of these receptors is a human donor with alopecia areata.

This clone was seen only a few times. The chain joins TRBV13 to TRBJ1-1; D gene ambiguous. CDR3 size: 15 residues. V was shortened by 5 bases and J by 1 base, with 14 bases between the two germline ends. Per the germline V gene, CDR1 is PRHDT and CDR2 is FYEKMQ (reference sequence). The CDR3 sequence is CASSHIDVSNTEAFF. The CDR3 region has the DNA TGTGCCAGCAGCCACATCGACGTCTCGAACACTGAAGCTTTCTTT. The variable domain in full, completed from reference TRBV13 and TRBJ1-1, reads AAGVIQSPRHLIKEKRETATLKCYPIPRHDTVYWYQQGPGQDPQFLISFYEKMQSDKGSIPDRFSAQQFSDYHSELNMSSLELGDSALYFCASSHIDVSNTEAFFGQGTRLTVV.

The V and J genes are TRBV13 and TRBJ1-1; no definite D call. The CDR3 runs to 14 residues. The germline V and J ends were trimmed by 0 bases and 3 bases, with 8 bases remaining between them. Germline V gene lookup returns CDR1 PRHDT and CDR2 FYEKMQ (reference sequence). In nucleotides, the CDR3 is TGTGCCAGCAGCTTAGGTACGGAGGACACTGAAGCTTTCTTT. Protein sequence: CASSLGTEDTEAFF. The variable domain in full, completed from reference TRBV13 and TRBJ1-1, reads AAGVIQSPRHLIKEKRETATLKCYPIPRHDTVYWYQQGPGQDPQFLISFYEKMQSDKGSIPDRFSAQQFSDYHSELNMSSLELGDSALYFCASSLGTEDTEAFFGQGTRLTVV.

The genes are TRBV19 and TRBJ2-7; 8 bases fit TRBD1. The germline gives CDR1 LNHDA, CDR2 SQIVND (reference sequence). Trimming cost V 6 bases and J 2 bases; bases outside gene matches: 0. This CDR3 contains 12 residues. The DNA for the CDR3 is TGTGCCAGTAGGGGACAGGCCTACGAGCAGTACTTC. Translated: CASRGQAYEQYF.

J is TRBJ2-3 and V is TRBV7-9; 14 bases agree with TRBD2. Germline V lookup: CDR1 SEHNR, CDR2 FQNEAQ (reference sequence). Losses at the gene ends were 3 bases for V and 1 base for J; bases not matched to a gene: 9. This CDR3 region has 19 residues. The CDR3 sequence is CASSFPWTSGGPGTDTQYF. The CDR3 coding sequence is TGTGCCAGCAGCTTCCCTTGGACTAGCGGGGGGCCCGGCACAGATACGCAGTATTTT.

J is TRBJ2-1 and V is TRBV5-6, with 14 nucleotides matching TRBD2. V lost 4 bases to trimming and J lost 5 bases; unmatched junction nucleotides: 5. Germline-derived CDR1 and CDR2 are SGHDT and YYEEEE. CDR3 length: 16 residues. This CDR3 reads CASSVWTSGGHNEQFF. The DNA for the CDR3 is TGTGCCAGCAGCGTCTGGACTAGCGGGGGGCACAATGAGCAGTTCTTC.

For this clone: The same CDR3 arises from other DNA sequences in this sample as well. The chain is built from TRBV27 and TRBJ2-3; D gene unclear. V was clipped by 5 bases and J by 0 bases, with 0 bases between them. The germline CDR1 and CDR2 sequences are MNHEY and SMNVEV (reference sequence). The CDR3 is 11 residues long. Here the CDR3 DNA reads TGTGCCAGCAGTAGCACAGATACGCAGTATTTT. Its translation is CASSSTDTQYF.

This clone has ten or more counts. This chain links TRBV6-4 with TRBJ2-2; no reliable D call. Trimming cost V 3 bases and J 5 bases, with 7 bases left between them. Per the germline V gene, CDR1 is MRHNA and CDR2 is SNTAGT. The CDR3 contains 13 residues. Written as DNA, the CDR3 is TGTGCCAGCAGTGAAAAAGGGACCGGGGAGCTGTTTTTT. Its protein is CASSEKGTGELFF.

This chain joins TRBV29-1 and TRBJ2-7, with D uncertain. The CDR3 extends over 12 amino acids. Germline CDR1 SQVTM, CDR2 ANQGSEA. V was shortened by 7 bases and J by 1 base, with 11 bases between the two germline ends. The CDR3 sequence is CSAWGPSYEQYF. The CDR3 DNA reads TGCAGCGCTTGGGGTCCTTCCTACGAGCAGTACTTC.

The chain couples TRBV7-9 to TRBJ2-7; 7 positions match TRBD1. From germline, CDR1 is SEHNR and CDR2 FQNEAQ (reference sequence). This CDR3 has 14 residues. Trimming took 7 bases from V and 1 from J; bases not matched to a gene: 7. The CDR3 loop is CASMGQRSSYEQYF. The CDR3 bases are TGTGCCAGCATGGGACAGCGAAGTTCCTACGAGCAGTACTTC.

The rearrangement uses TRBV29-1 and TRBJ2-5; no definite D call. Looked up from germline, CDR1 is SQVTM and CDR2 is ANQGSEA. The CDR3 extends over 13 amino acids. Trimming shortened V by 4 bases and J by 0 bases, and 9 bases separated the two germline ends. In DNA, the CDR3 is TGCAGCGTTGCGTGGACCTACCAAGAGACCCAGTACTTC. Protein sequence: CSVAWTYQETQYF.

This clone was counted between two and nine times. This chain connects TRBV7-6 to TRBJ1-5; 9 bases line up with TRBD1. This CDR3 region has 16 residues. V lost 1 base, J lost 1 base, and 2 bases stayed unmatched. The germline V gene has CDR1 SGHVS and CDR2 FNYEAQ. The CDR3, as DNA: TGTGCCAGCAGCTTAGAGACAGGGGGAAGCAATCAGCCCCAGCATTTT. Translation: CASSLETGGSNQPQHF.

V gene TRBV7-2 combines with J gene TRBJ1-5; D unresolved. The CDR3 totals 12 residues. CDR1 and CDR2 from the germline V gene are SGHTA and FQGNSA. V shed 2 bases and J shed 7 bases, with 6 bases lying between them. The CDR3 region is CASSLPEQPQHF. The CDR3, as DNA: TGTGCCAGCAGCTTACCCGAACAGCCCCAGCATTTT. Filled out from reference TRBV7-2 and TRBJ1-5, the complete variable domain reads GAGVSQSPSNKVTEKGKDVELRCDPISGHTALYWYRQSLGQGLEFLIYFQGNSAPDKSGLPSDRFSAERTGGSVSTLTIQRTQQEDSAVYLCASSLPEQPQHFGDGTRLSIL.

This clone occurred a few times. The chain has TRBV29-1 and TRBJ2-7; the match to TRBD1 covers 9 bases. Trimming took 7 bases from V and 3 from J; bases not matched to a gene: 7. This CDR3 has 13 amino acids. Germline V gene lookup returns CDR1 SQVTM and CDR2 ANQGSEA. CDR3 residues: CSAARDRDYEQYF. For the CDR3, the DNA is TGCAGCGCCGCAAGGGACAGGGACTACGAGCAGTACTTC.

This clone was counted a few times. J is TRBJ2-5 and V is TRBV2; TRBD1 aligns across 8 bases. CDR1 is SNHLY, CDR2 FYNNEI, per germline. This CDR3 comprises 15 residues. J was trimmed by 3 bases and V by 6 bases; bases with no gene match: 9. CDR3 DNA: TGTGCCAGCAGCCATCCCGGGACAGGAGAAGAGACCCAGTACTTC. Amino acid sequence: CASSHPGTGEETQYF.